This T cell receptor beta chain was profiled in a study of blood T cell repertoires in COVID-19. For the study at large: From T cells, B-cell-depleted T cells, or PBMCs came the material, which was cDNA or gDNA.

Germline V gene lookup returns CDR1 SNHLY and CDR2 FYNNEI. Trimming took 2 bases from V and 1 from J, leaving 8 bases between them. The CDR3 totals 14 residues. Categorization into cohorts depended on clinical history that participants reported. As originally analysed: Amplification with reference gene primers provided the estimates of nucleated cell counts. Sequencing used immunoSEQ multiplex PCR; TCRdb keeps in-frame clones, though not all of them. V and J calls and clone size are copied from that table; D and trimming were computed from the DNA. The repertoire includes approximately 270,000 clones, 91% of them detected once, and approximately 1.2% sits in the top ten.

The chain links TRBV2 to TRBJ1-1; D not certain. The TCR comes from a human donor in a cohort exposed to, infected with or recovered from COVID-19 (not recorded which). The donor label of this sample is uncertain. Sequencing input: PBMCs or T cells enriched from blood (not recorded which). Here the CDR3 DNA reads TGTGCCAGCAGTGAACGACAACCGAACACTGAAGCTTTCTTT. Its translation: CASSERQPNTEAFF.